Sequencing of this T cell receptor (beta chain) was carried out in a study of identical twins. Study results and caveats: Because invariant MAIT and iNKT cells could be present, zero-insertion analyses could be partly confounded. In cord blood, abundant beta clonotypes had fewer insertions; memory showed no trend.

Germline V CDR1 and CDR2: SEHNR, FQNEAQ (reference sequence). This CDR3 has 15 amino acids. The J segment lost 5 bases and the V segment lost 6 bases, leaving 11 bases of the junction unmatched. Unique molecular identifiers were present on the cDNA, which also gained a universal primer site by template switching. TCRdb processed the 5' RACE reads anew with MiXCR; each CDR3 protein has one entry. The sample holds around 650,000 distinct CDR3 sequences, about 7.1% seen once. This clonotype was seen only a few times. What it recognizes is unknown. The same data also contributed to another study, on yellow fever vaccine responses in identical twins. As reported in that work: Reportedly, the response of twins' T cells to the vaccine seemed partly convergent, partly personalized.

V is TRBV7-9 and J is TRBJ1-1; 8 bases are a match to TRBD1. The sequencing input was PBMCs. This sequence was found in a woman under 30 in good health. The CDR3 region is CASSPLQGDRTEAFF. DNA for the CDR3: TGTGCCAGCAGTCCATTACAGGGGGATAGAACTGAAGCTTTCTTT.